Sequencing of this TCR beta chain was carried out in a study of response to subunit inactivated influenza vaccine. TCRdb passed the RT-PCR reads through MiXCR, listing each CDR3 protein once. The data show a few hundred thousand distinct CDR3 sequences, 13% to 15% seen once. This clonotype was detected a few times. Sequences were derived from PBMCs from blood, sampled about 11 days after vaccination. The sequence was collected from a man between 45 and 60 years old who received an inactivated influenza vaccine.

The CDR3 DNA reads TGCGCCAGCAGCCACCAGGGTTCCGTCGAGACCCAGTACTTC. It is translated as CASSHQGSVETQYF. V usage is TRBV4-1 and J usage is TRBJ2-5, with a tentative D call TRBD1 (5 bases). The CDR3 runs to 14 residues. Trimming pared 3 bases from V and 5 bases from J, leaving 13 bases between. The germline V gene has CDR1 MGHRA and CDR2 YSYEKL.